A selection of T cell receptor beta chains follows, all from one sample in a study of T-cell reconstitution after alpha-beta-depleted transplantation in children. One entry per CDR3 protein results from TCRdb running MiXCR on the PCR reads. This table holds hundreds of thousands of distinct CDR3 sequences, around 15% found once. The sample here was PBMCs, mostly from graft donor cells, taken 360 days after TCRalphabeta/CD19-depleted stem cell transplant. The source is a boy under three years old who had a stem cell transplant for Wiskott-Aldrich syndrome, so the T cells may come from the graft donor. Both conserved end residues are trimmed from each CDR3. Not every row has a clone size; where given, it reads once, few, many or a size class.

j_gene: TRBJ2-1
v_gene: TRBV12-3/TRBV12-4
abundance: few
CDR3aa: ASSFSGGLAGNEQF

j_gene: TRBJ2-5
v_gene: TRBV5-1
abundance: NA
CDR3aa: ASSFGIQETQY

j_gene: TRBJ2-7
v_gene: TRBV7-2
abundance: few
CDR3aa: ASSYQITSGGAYEQY

j_gene: TRBJ1-1
v_gene: TRBV12-3/TRBV12-4
abundance: NA
CDR3aa: ASLRRTEAF

j_gene: TRBJ2-5
v_gene: TRBV5-1
abundance: many
CDR3aa: ASSPRTGKETQY

j_gene: TRBJ2-7
v_gene: TRBV20-1
abundance: NA
CDR3aa: SAEGQDFSVEQY

j_gene: TRBJ2-5
v_gene: TRBV15
abundance: few
CDR3aa: ATSRLPGPAKETQY

j_gene: TRBJ2-5
v_gene: TRBV9
abundance: NA
CDR3aa: ASSVASGRASMSQETQY

j_gene: TRBJ2-1
v_gene: TRBV14
abundance: few
CDR3aa: ASSQVWAGEENNEQF

j_gene: TRBJ2-1
v_gene: TRBV7-9
abundance: NA
CDR3aa: ASSFLIPYNEQF

j_gene: TRBJ2-5
v_gene: TRBV11-2
abundance: few
CDR3aa: ASSFPRMGQGTQETQY

j_gene: TRBJ2-5
v_gene: TRBV12-3/TRBV12-4
abundance: few
CDR3aa: ASSEGWGAGETQY

j_gene: TRBJ2-4
v_gene: TRBV27
abundance: NA
CDR3aa: ASSSTYRNIQY

j_gene: TRBJ2-1
v_gene: TRBV12-3/TRBV12-4
abundance: few
CDR3aa: ASSFRLAYEQF

j_gene: TRBJ2-7
v_gene: TRBV18
abundance: NA
CDR3aa: ASSPTTRFSCEQY

j_gene: TRBJ2-5
v_gene: TRBV29-1
abundance: NA
CDR3aa: TTIGPFGGAQY

j_gene: TRBJ2-1
v_gene: TRBV11-2
abundance: NA
CDR3aa: ASRLRTSGYNEQF

j_gene: TRBJ2-5
v_gene: TRBV11-2
abundance: NA
CDR3aa: ASSLVSRDRGETQY

j_gene: TRBJ2-7
v_gene: TRBV10-3
abundance: few
CDR3aa: AISGGPAYEQY

j_gene: TRBJ2-3
v_gene: TRBV20-1
abundance: NA
CDR3aa: SAPKGGDTQY

j_gene: TRBJ2-1
v_gene: TRBV4-1
abundance: NA
CDR3aa: ASSQLDTPREQF

j_gene: TRBJ2-1
v_gene: TRBV18
abundance: many
CDR3aa: ASSPPGLAGVNEQF

j_gene: TRBJ2-7
v_gene: TRBV21-1
abundance: NA
CDR3aa: ASSKESGPGTWLYEQY

j_gene: TRBJ2-2
v_gene: TRBV18
abundance: few
CDR3aa: ASSPPAANTGELF

j_gene: TRBJ1-5
v_gene: TRBV28
abundance: NA
CDR3aa: ASTGLGGNQPQH

j_gene: TRBJ2-7
v_gene: TRBV29-1
abundance: NA
CDR3aa: SARQGHYEQY

j_gene: TRBJ2-5
v_gene: TRBV11-1
abundance: NA
CDR3aa: ASSLSRGSTPPFQETQY

j_gene: TRBJ2-4
v_gene: TRBV27
abundance: NA
CDR3aa: ASSSRWIAKNIQY

j_gene: TRBJ2-7
v_gene: TRBV5-6
abundance: NA
CDR3aa: ASSLPGLAVPYEQY

j_gene: TRBJ2-2
v_gene: TRBV9
abundance: few
CDR3aa: ASSVRTGSTGELF

j_gene: TRBJ2-1
v_gene: TRBV10-3
abundance: NA
CDR3aa: AISDRGNEQF

j_gene: TRBJ2-7
v_gene: TRBV12-3/TRBV12-4
abundance: NA
CDR3aa: ASSPFGLEPGQY

j_gene: TRBJ2-1
v_gene: TRBV12-3/TRBV12-4
abundance: NA
CDR3aa: ASGGFSYNEQF

j_gene: TRBJ2-1
v_gene: TRBV24-1
abundance: many
CDR3aa: ATSAGTSRLSSYNEQF

j_gene: TRBJ2-7
v_gene: TRBV10-3
abundance: NA
CDR3aa: AISEQLQTGGTYEQY

j_gene: TRBJ2-4
v_gene: TRBV6-2/TRBV6-3
abundance: few
CDR3aa: ASSYPNAVERNIQY

j_gene: TRBJ2-7
v_gene: TRBV5-1
abundance: NA
CDR3aa: ASSLVEGQLYEQY

j_gene: TRBJ2-7
v_gene: TRBV10-3
abundance: many
CDR3aa: AIRGEVYEQY

j_gene: TRBJ2-7
v_gene: TRBV4-3
abundance: NA
CDR3aa: ASSQRDGYEQY

j_gene: TRBJ1-4
v_gene: TRBV14
abundance: few
CDR3aa: ASSQEGQPWGEKLF

j_gene: TRBJ2-7
v_gene: TRBV11-2
abundance: NA
CDR3aa: ASSETGGFTYEQY

j_gene: TRBJ2-5
v_gene: TRBV7-9
abundance: NA
CDR3aa: ASSLELRFQETQY

j_gene: TRBJ2-1
v_gene: TRBV15
abundance: NA
CDR3aa: ATSRSKGTRVGYNEQF

j_gene: TRBJ1-4
v_gene: TRBV10-3
abundance: NA
CDR3aa: AISPKGGDGEKLF

j_gene: TRBJ1-2
v_gene: TRBV6-6
abundance: NA
CDR3aa: ASSYSGYGYT